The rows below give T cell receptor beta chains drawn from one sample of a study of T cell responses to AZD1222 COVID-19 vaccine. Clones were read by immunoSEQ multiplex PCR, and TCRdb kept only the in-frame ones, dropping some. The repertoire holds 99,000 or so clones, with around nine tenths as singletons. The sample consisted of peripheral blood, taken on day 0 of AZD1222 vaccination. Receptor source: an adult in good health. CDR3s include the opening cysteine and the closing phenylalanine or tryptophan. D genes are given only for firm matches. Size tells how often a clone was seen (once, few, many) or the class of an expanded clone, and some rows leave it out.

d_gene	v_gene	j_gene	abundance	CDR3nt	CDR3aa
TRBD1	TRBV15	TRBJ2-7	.	TGTGCCACCAGCAGAGGGGACAGGGGAGGGTATGACGAGCAGTACTTC	CATSRGDRGGYDEQYF
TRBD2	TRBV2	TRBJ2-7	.	TGTGCCAGCAGTGAATCCTATACTAGCGCTGGCAACGAGCAGTACTTC	CASSESYTSAGNEQYF
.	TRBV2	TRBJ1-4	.	TGTGCCACCAACCAACGGGCCAGTAATGAAAAACTGTTTTTT	CATNQRASNEKLFF
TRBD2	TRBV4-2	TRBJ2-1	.	TGTGCCAGCAGCCAAGGACTAGCGGACAACTACAATGAGCAGTTCTTC	CASSQGLADNYNEQFF
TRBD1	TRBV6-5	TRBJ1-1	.	TGTGCCAGCAGATTCAGGGGGGACACTGAAGCTTTCTTT	CASRFRGDTEAFF
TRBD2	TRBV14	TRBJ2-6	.	TGTGCCAGCAGCCCCAGGGAGGGACGCCCCTCTGGGGCCAACGTCCTGACTTTC	CASSPREGRPSGANVLTF
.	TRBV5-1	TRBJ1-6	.	TGCGCCAGCAGCTTGAGGGACACGAATTCACCCCTCCACTTT	CASSLRDTNSPLHF
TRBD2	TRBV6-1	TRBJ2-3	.	TGTGCCAGCAGTGCCTTAGCGGGGGCCGGGGCAGATACGCAGTATTTT	CASSALAGAGADTQYF
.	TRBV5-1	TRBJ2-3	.	TGCGCCAGCAGCCCCCAGGCAGATACGCAGTATTTT	CASSPQADTQYF
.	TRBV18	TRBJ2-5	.	TGTGCCAGCTCACCTGCAGGAAACTTAGAGACCCAGTACTTC	CASSPAGNLETQYF
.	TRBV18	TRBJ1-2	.	TGTGCCAGCTCACACGCGGAGGGCGGCTACACCTTC	CASSHAEGGYTF
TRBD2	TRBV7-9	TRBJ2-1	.	TGTGCCAGCAGCTTAGCCCGCGGGGGCTACAATGAGCAGTTCTTC	CASSLARGGYNEQFF
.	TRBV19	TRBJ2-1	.	TGTGCCAGTAGTACAGTTTTGGCGAGGTTCAATGAGCAGTTCTTC	CASSTVLARFNEQFF
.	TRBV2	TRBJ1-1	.	TGTGCCAGCAGCGGGGGGCTCGGGATCACTGAAGCTTTCTTT	CASSGGLGITEAFF
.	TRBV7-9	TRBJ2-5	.	TGTGCCAGCAGCCACCAACAGGTTCTCCAAGAGACCCAGTACTTC	CASSHQQVLQETQYF
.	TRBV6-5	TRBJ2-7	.	TGTGCCAGCGGTAGCGTCGGGTCCTACGAGCAGTACTTC	CASGSVGSYEQYF
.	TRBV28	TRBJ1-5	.	TGTGCCAGCATCGGGGCACGACAGTGGTTCAATAATCAGCCCCAGCATTTT	CASIGARQWFNNQPQHF
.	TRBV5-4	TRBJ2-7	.	TGTGCCAGCAGCTTAGCGGCGAGCTCCTACGAGCAGTACTTC	CASSLAASSYEQYF
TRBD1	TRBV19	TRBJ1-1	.	TGTGCCAGTATTTCCGACAGGGCGAACACTGAAGCTTTCTTT	CASISDRANTEAFF
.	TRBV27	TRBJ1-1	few	TGTGCCAGCAACCCTTTGGGGCTCCAGGACACTGAAGCTTTCTTT	CASNPLGLQDTEAFF
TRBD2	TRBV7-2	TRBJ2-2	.	TGTGCCAGCAGCTTAAGCGGGGTCACCGGGGAGCTGTTTTTT	CASSLSGVTGELFF
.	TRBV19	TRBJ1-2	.	TGTGCCACTAAAGCCCGGGAGAACTATGGCTACACCTTC	CATKARENYGYTF
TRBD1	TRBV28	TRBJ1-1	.	TGTGCCAGCAGCCCTGCGGGACAGGGGTCTGAAGCTTTCTTT	CASSPAGQGSEAFF
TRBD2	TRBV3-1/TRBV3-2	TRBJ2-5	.	TGTGCCAGCAGCCGTCACCGGGACTACAAAGAGACCCAGTACTTC	CASSRHRDYKETQYF
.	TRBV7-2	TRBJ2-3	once	TGTGCCAGCAGCTTAGTGGCAGATACGCAGTATTTT	CASSLVADTQYF
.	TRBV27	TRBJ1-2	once	TGTGCCAGCAGTCCAGGCCGAGAAGCTGGCTACACCTTC	CASSPGREAGYTF
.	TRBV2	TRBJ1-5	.	TGTGCCAGCAGCAATCAGGGTTCGGGCCAGCCCCAGCATTTT	CASSNQGSGQPQHF
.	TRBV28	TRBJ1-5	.	TGTGCCAGCAGAGGGGGCAATCAGCCCCAGCATTTT	CASRGGNQPQHF
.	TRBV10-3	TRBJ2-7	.	TGTGCCATCAGTGAGTCGACTCGGGCAGGGGTTAGGTCCCAATCTACGTACGAGCAGTACTTC	CAISESTRAGVRSQSTYEQYF
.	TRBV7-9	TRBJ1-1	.	TGTGCCAGCAGCTTAGTGGGAGGGGGCACTGAAGCTTTCTTT	CASSLVGGGTEAFF
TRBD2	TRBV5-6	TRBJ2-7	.	TGTGCCAGCAGCCCCGAGACTAGCGGGTTAGCCTACGAGCAGTACTTC	CASSPETSGLAYEQYF
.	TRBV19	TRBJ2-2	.	TGTGCCAGTACTGGAGGGACGAACACCGGGGAGCTGTTTTTT	CASTGGTNTGELFF
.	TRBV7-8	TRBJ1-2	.	TGTGCCAGCAGCTTAGGAGGGGATGGCGGCTATGGCTACACCTTC	CASSLGGDGGYGYTF
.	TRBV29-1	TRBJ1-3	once	TGCGGCCTCCTTACTGAAACAGGGCGACCGTCTGGAAACACCATATATTTT	CGLLTETGRPSGNTIYF
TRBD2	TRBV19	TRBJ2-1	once	TGTGCCAGTAGTATAGGGATAGCGGGGGGGTTTGAGCAGTTCTTC	CASSIGIAGGFEQFF
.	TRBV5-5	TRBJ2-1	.	TGTGCCAGCAGCTTGGTGTGGGGGGTTAAAGGGTACAATGAGCAGTTCTTC	CASSLVWGVKGYNEQFF
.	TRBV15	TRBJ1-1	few	TGTGCCACCAGCAGAGTTCTCCCGGGGGGCCAGGCTTTCTTT	CATSRVLPGGQAFF
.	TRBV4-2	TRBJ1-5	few	TGTGCCAGCAGCCAAGGAATGTCAGGTCAGCCCCAGCATTTT	CASSQGMSGQPQHF
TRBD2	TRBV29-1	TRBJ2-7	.	TGCAGCGCCGGGCAGGGCGGGAGGGAAACTAACTACGAGCAGTACTTC	CSAGQGGRETNYEQYF
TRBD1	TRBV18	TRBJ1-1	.	TGTGCCAGCTCACTTACTTTGGACAGGGAGAACACTGAAGCTTTCTTT	CASSLTLDRENTEAFF
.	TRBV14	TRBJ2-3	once	TGTGCCAGCAGCCAAGATGGGACTTCAAGGTCGGCAGATACGCAGTATTTT	CASSQDGTSRSADTQYF
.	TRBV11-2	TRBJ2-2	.	TGTGCCAGCAGCCACCAATTGGTCCCGAACACCGGGGAGCTGTTTTTT	CASSHQLVPNTGELFF
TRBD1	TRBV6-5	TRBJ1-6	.	TGTGCCAGCAGCCGACAGGGCATTTCACCCCTCCACTTT	CASSRQGISPLHF
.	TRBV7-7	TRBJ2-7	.	TGTGCTAGCAGCCAGATACAGGGAACCGAGCAGTACTTC	CASSQIQGTEQYF